Listed below are T cell receptor beta chains from one sample, sequenced in a study of T cells after yellow fever vaccination. TCRdb called the 5' RACE reads again in MiXCR, with one record for every CDR3 protein. The sample lists roughly 500,000 distinct CDR3 sequences; about a fifth were seen once. The specimen comprised PBMCs, sampled 15 days after the yellow fever booster vaccination. The receptors stem from a man aged 25-45 years who received the YFV17D yellow fever vaccine. Both conserved end residues are part of each CDR3. A D gene is named only where the DNA matches it firmly. The size of a clone is reported for some rows only, either as once, few or many, or as a class for expanded clones.

d_gene: TRBD2; j_gene: TRBJ2-1; v_gene: TRBV7-9; abundance: few; CDR3aa: CASSLSPGTSGSREQFF; CDR3nt: TGTGCCAGCAGCTTGAGCCCCGGGACTAGCGGGAGCCGGGAGCAGTTCTTC
d_gene: TRBD2; j_gene: TRBJ2-1; v_gene: TRBV29-1; abundance: NA; CDR3aa: CSVDGLASGSSYNEQFF; CDR3nt: TGCAGCGTTGACGGGTTGGCTAGCGGGAGCTCCTACAATGAGCAGTTCTTC
d_gene: NA; j_gene: TRBJ2-7; v_gene: TRBV7-9; abundance: many; CDR3aa: CASSTLFEQYF; CDR3nt: TGTGCCAGCAGCACTTTATTCGAGCAGTACTTC
d_gene: TRBD1; j_gene: TRBJ2-7; v_gene: TRBV5-1; abundance: NA; CDR3aa: CASSPTGTGGFALYEQYF; CDR3nt: TGCGCCAGCAGCCCCACCGGGACAGGGGGCTTTGCTCTCTACGAGCAGTACTTC
d_gene: NA; j_gene: TRBJ2-1; v_gene: TRBV7-8; abundance: NA; CDR3aa: CASSSNLGYEQFF; CDR3nt: TGTGCCAGCAGCTCCAACCTAGGCTATGAGCAGTTCTTC
d_gene: NA; j_gene: TRBJ2-1; v_gene: TRBV7-2; abundance: NA; CDR3aa: CASHPAAGWNEQFF; CDR3nt: TGTGCCAGCCACCCGGCGGCAGGGTGGAATGAGCAGTTCTTC
d_gene: NA; j_gene: TRBJ2-5; v_gene: TRBV11-2; abundance: NA; CDR3aa: CASSLESAGDTRGTQYF; CDR3nt: TGTGCCAGCAGCTTAGAATCTGCCGGGGATACAAGAGGGACCCAGTACTTC
d_gene: TRBD2; j_gene: TRBJ2-1; v_gene: TRBV10-2; abundance: few; CDR3aa: CASNRPGLVGDEQFF; CDR3nt: TGCGCCAGCAATCGTCCGGGACTAGTGGGCGATGAGCAGTTCTTC
d_gene: TRBD2; j_gene: TRBJ2-1; v_gene: TRBV30; abundance: many; CDR3aa: CAWSKGLANNEQFF; CDR3nt: TGTGCCTGGAGTAAGGGACTAGCGAACAATGAGCAGTTCTTC
d_gene: TRBD1; j_gene: TRBJ1-4; v_gene: TRBV29-1; abundance: NA; CDR3aa: CSGTGTGNEKLFF; CDR3nt: TGCAGCGGGACCGGGACAGGGAACGAAAAACTGTTTTTT
d_gene: NA; j_gene: TRBJ2-1; v_gene: TRBV11-2; abundance: few; CDR3aa: CASSLVVSGQFF; CDR3nt: TGTGCCAGCAGCTTAGTGGTCTCGGGGCAGTTCTTC
d_gene: NA; j_gene: TRBJ2-2; v_gene: TRBV7-2; abundance: NA; CDR3aa: CASSLGYVGELFF; CDR3nt: TGTGCCAGCTCTCTTGGCTATGTCGGGGAGCTGTTTTTT
d_gene: NA; j_gene: TRBJ2-1; v_gene: TRBV5-1; abundance: NA; CDR3aa: CASSLDLVRRDEQFF; CDR3nt: TGCGCCAGCAGCTTGGACCTAGTTAGAAGGGATGAGCAGTTCTTC
d_gene: NA; j_gene: TRBJ2-5; v_gene: TRBV27; abundance: NA; CDR3aa: CASSFVGNQETQYF; CDR3nt: TGTGCCAGCAGTTTTGTAGGCAACCAAGAGACCCAGTACTTC
d_gene: TRBD2; j_gene: TRBJ2-3; v_gene: TRBV12-3/TRBV12-4; abundance: few; CDR3aa: CASSHLRVGGRDTQYF; CDR3nt: TGTGCCAGCAGCCACCTTAGGGTTGGCGGGAGGGATACGCAGTATTTT
d_gene: NA; j_gene: TRBJ2-1; v_gene: TRBV5-1; abundance: NA; CDR3aa: CASSFGNNEQFF; CDR3nt: TGCGCCAGCAGCTTCGGGAACAATGAGCAGTTCTTC
d_gene: NA; j_gene: TRBJ2-7; v_gene: TRBV6-1; abundance: NA; CDR3aa: CASSVTRDEQYF; CDR3nt: TGTGCCAGCAGTGTTACAAGGGACGAGCAGTACTTC
d_gene: TRBD1; j_gene: TRBJ2-7; v_gene: TRBV5-6; abundance: few; CDR3aa: CASSPGQGGVSHSYEQYF; CDR3nt: TGTGCCAGCAGCCCCGGACAAGGGGGCGTTTCCCACTCCTACGAGCAGTACTTC
d_gene: TRBD2; j_gene: TRBJ2-1; v_gene: TRBV5-1; abundance: NA; CDR3aa: CASSLYLAGNNEQFF; CDR3nt: TGCGCCAGCAGCTTGTACCTAGCGGGAAACAATGAGCAGTTCTTC
d_gene: NA; j_gene: TRBJ2-2; v_gene: TRBV12-3/TRBV12-4; abundance: many; CDR3aa: CASSFFTGELFF; CDR3nt: TGTGCCAGCAGTTTCTTCACCGGGGAGCTGTTTTTT
d_gene: NA; j_gene: TRBJ2-1; v_gene: TRBV6-1; abundance: NA; CDR3aa: CASSVGSAVRNEQFF; CDR3nt: TGTGCCAGCAGTGTAGGATCAGCGGTAAGGAATGAGCAGTTCTTC
d_gene: TRBD2; j_gene: TRBJ2-1; v_gene: TRBV7-8; abundance: NA; CDR3aa: CASSRSFGGGYEQFF; CDR3nt: TGTGCCAGCAGCAGAAGCTTCGGGGGGGGGTATGAGCAGTTCTTC
d_gene: NA; j_gene: TRBJ2-7; v_gene: TRBV7-2; abundance: many; CDR3aa: CASSLDTSYEQYF; CDR3nt: TGTGCCAGCAGCCTAGACACGTCCTACGAGCAGTACTTC
d_gene: TRBD2; j_gene: TRBJ2-1; v_gene: TRBV5-1; abundance: few; CDR3aa: CASSYGTSGINEQFF; CDR3nt: TGCGCCAGCAGCTACGGGACTAGCGGGATTAATGAGCAGTTCTTC
d_gene: NA; j_gene: TRBJ2-5; v_gene: TRBV7-6; abundance: many; CDR3aa: CASSRVETQYF; CDR3nt: TGTGCCAGCTCCCGCGTAGAGACCCAGTACTTC
d_gene: TRBD2; j_gene: TRBJ2-4; v_gene: TRBV18; abundance: few; CDR3aa: CASSPWRQETTSGAKNIQYF; CDR3nt: TGTGCCAGCTCACCATGGAGGCAGGAGACGACTAGCGGAGCCAAAAACATTCAGTACTTC
d_gene: NA; j_gene: TRBJ1-2; v_gene: TRBV4-3; abundance: NA; CDR3aa: CASSQDRESYLNLGYTF; CDR3nt: TGCGCCAGCAGCCAAGATAGGGAAAGTTACCTCAACTTGGGCTACACCTTC
d_gene: TRBD2; j_gene: TRBJ2-1; v_gene: TRBV5-1; abundance: many; CDR3aa: CASSLGTGTSGSYEQFF; CDR3nt: TGCGCCAGCAGCTTGGGGACCGGGACTAGCGGGAGCTATGAGCAGTTCTTC
d_gene: NA; j_gene: TRBJ2-3; v_gene: TRBV7-3; abundance: many; CDR3aa: CASSTGNTDTQYF; CDR3nt: TGTGCCAGCAGCACGGGCAACACAGATACGCAGTATTTT
d_gene: NA; j_gene: TRBJ2-1; v_gene: TRBV28; abundance: few; CDR3aa: CASSLGENMRNEQFF; CDR3nt: TGTGCCAGCAGTTTGGGGGAGAACATGAGGAATGAGCAGTTCTTC
d_gene: NA; j_gene: TRBJ2-5; v_gene: TRBV12-3/TRBV12-4; abundance: many; CDR3aa: CASSLEQETQYF; CDR3nt: TGCGCCAGCAGCTTGGAGCAAGAGACCCAGTACTTC
d_gene: TRBD2; j_gene: TRBJ2-7; v_gene: TRBV20-1; abundance: NA; CDR3aa: CSAKTISGSGSYEQYF; CDR3nt: TGCAGTGCTAAAACCATCAGCGGGAGCGGTAGCTACGAGCAGTACTTC
d_gene: NA; j_gene: TRBJ1-2; v_gene: TRBV2; abundance: NA; CDR3aa: CASRQGDYGYTF; CDR3nt: TGTGCCAGCAGGCAGGGCGACTATGGCTACACCTTC
d_gene: NA; j_gene: TRBJ2-2; v_gene: TRBV29-1; abundance: NA; CDR3aa: CSVAGDKPGELFF; CDR3nt: TGCAGCGTCGCAGGGGACAAGCCCGGGGAGCTGTTTTTT
d_gene: TRBD2; j_gene: TRBJ2-7; v_gene: TRBV7-6; abundance: few; CDR3aa: CASSLVGLAGDEQYF; CDR3nt: TGTGCCAGCAGCTTAGTTGGACTAGCGGGAGACGAGCAGTACTTC
d_gene: TRBD2; j_gene: TRBJ2-2; v_gene: TRBV7-2; abundance: NA; CDR3aa: CASSKLAGATGELFF; CDR3nt: TGTGCCAGCAGTAAACTAGCGGGAGCGACCGGGGAGCTGTTTTTT
d_gene: TRBD2; j_gene: TRBJ2-2; v_gene: TRBV5-1; abundance: few; CDR3aa: CASSSTSGPNTGELFF; CDR3nt: TGCGCCAGCAGCAGCACTAGCGGGCCGAACACCGGGGAGCTGTTTTTT